Sequencing of this T cell receptor beta chain was carried out in a study of metastatic and nonmetastatic thyroid tumors. The study's findings and limits: It was reportedly found that TCR beta diversity was significantly higher in malignant thyroid tumors than in benign nodules, a difference seen in both blood and tumor samples.

There were no patients who had received any treatment before thyroid surgery. TCRdb called clones again from the PCR reads with MiXCR. In the table there are 30,000 to 35,000 clones, about a sixth of which are singletons. V shed 3 bases, J shed 3 bases, and the junction held 9 bases outside the gene matches. The CDR3 spans 18 residues. In germline, CDR1 is DFQATT, CDR2 SNEGSKA (reference sequence). On this clone: Its antigen is currently unknown.

The receptor was isolated from a female donor with papillary thyroid cancer or a benign thyroid nodule (not recorded which). Some clones in this sample may be carry-over from other donors' samples. The sample was blood. The J gene is TRBJ2-6, the V gene TRBV20-1; 12 positions match TRBD1. Here the CDR3 reads CSARDPGQGADGANVLTF. In DNA form, the CDR3 reads TGCAGTGCTAGGGATCCGGGACAGGGGGCGGATGGGGCCAACGTCCTGACTTTC.